The subject of this entry is one T cell receptor (beta chain). The data originate from a study of blood T cell repertoires in COVID-19. Study overall: PBMCs, B-cell-depleted T cells, or T cells provided the cDNA or gDNA that made up the material.

Clones were read by immunoSEQ multiplex PCR, and TCRdb kept only the in-frame ones, dropping some. The sample records about 370,000 clones, more than 75% being singletons. From germline, CDR1 is SQVTM and CDR2 ANQGSEA. V was trimmed by 7 bases and J by 2 bases, leaving 6 bases between them. This CDR3 is 11 amino acids long. This sequence was found in a woman aged 30 to 39 with COVID-19, enrolled during active disease. The sequenced material came from peripheral blood. This rearrangement joins TRBV29-1 to TRBJ2-1; D is undetermined. CDR3 region: CSAGTYNEQFF. CDR3 sequence (DNA): TGCAGCGCCGGTACCTACAATGAGCAGTTCTTC.